The 21 T cell receptor beta chains below come from one sample, sequenced in a study of graft-versus-host responses after intestinal transplantation. The table came from immunoSEQ multiplex PCR; TCRdb's copy has only in-frame clones and leaves some out. The sample has fewer than 110,000 clones, 90% to 95% seen once; the top ten hold under 1.5%. No antigen is known for these receptors. Source: unstimulated CD8+ T cells sorted from spleen or lymph node cells, taken before intestinal transplant. The receptors stem from a human donor who received an intestinal transplant.

The gene calls are TRBV19 and TRBJ1-1; D not resolved. The CDR3 sequence is 13 residues long. Trimming took off 4 bases at V and 4 bases at J, with 10 bases between the two ends. Germline V lookup: CDR1 LNHDA, CDR2 SQIVND (reference sequence). The CDR3 is CASSTGIVTEAFF. DNA of the CDR3: TGTGCCAGTAGTACAGGTATCGTCACTGAAGCTTTCTTT.

The rearrangement links TRBV27 to TRBJ2-6; a possible D gene is TRBD2 (6 bases). Germline V gene sequence: CDR1 MNHEY, CDR2 SMNVEV (reference sequence). The CDR3 runs to 15 residues. Trimming shortened V by 2 bases and J by 2 bases, and 7 bases separated the two germline ends. CDR3 region: CASSLPGAGANVLTF. CDR3 bases: TGTGCCAGCAGTTTACCGGGGGCTGGGGCCAACGTCCTGACTTTC.

This clone showed up just once. The rearrangement uses TRBV9 and TRBJ1-1, with 10 bases that match TRBD1. CDR1 SGDLS and CDR2 YYNGEE come from the germline V gene. The J segment lost 4 bases and the V segment lost 2 bases, leaving 8 bases of the junction unmatched. The CDR3 consists of 16 residues. The CDR3 spells CASSVGTGAGSTEAFF. CDR3 coding DNA: TGTGCCAGCAGCGTCGGGACAGGGGCTGGGAGCACTGAAGCTTTCTTT.

CDR3 residues: CASTPGTSNQPQHF. The CDR3 DNA reads TGTGCCAGCACACCGGGGACTAGCAATCAGCCCCAGCATTTT. V usage is TRBV2 and J usage is TRBJ1-5; TRBD1 might be the D (5 bases). The CDR3 is made up of 14 amino acids. The V and J ends lost 7 bases and 0 bases respectively, with 10 bases between them. Germline-derived CDR1 and CDR2 are SNHLY and FYNNEI.

This clone was seen a single time. This chain connects TRBV7-6 to TRBJ2-5; D unresolved. Germline CDR1 reads SGHVS; CDR2 reads FNYEAQ. The CDR3 extends over 14 amino acids. V was clipped by 5 bases and J by 5 bases, with 15 bases between them. The CDR3 is CASSPENVGETQYF. CDR3 DNA: TGTGCCAGCAGCCCAGAGAACGTTGGGGAGACCCAGTACTTC.

This chain connects TRBV6-6 to TRBJ1-1; D gene uncertain. This CDR3 spans 13 amino acids. CDR1 and CDR2 (germline): MNHNY, SVGAGI (reference sequence). Trimming removed 8 bases at V and 4 bases at J, with 14 bases between. CDR3 protein: CASRSKGATEAFF. As DNA, the CDR3 is TGTGCCAGCCGAAGTAAGGGCGCCACTGAAGCTTTCTTT.

The chain recombines TRBV9 with TRBJ2-2; possible D gene TRBD2, 7 bases. CDR1 SGDLS and CDR2 YYNGEE come from the germline V gene. The CDR3 length is 16 residues. Trimming cost V 0 bases and J 6 bases, with 15 bases left between them. The DNA of the CDR3 is TGTGCCAGCAGCGTAGCTGGGGGGGCGCATTCCGGGGAGCTGTTTTTT. It translates to CASSVAGGAHSGELFF. Full variable domain (remainder filled in from reference TRBV9 and TRBJ2-2): DSGVTQTPKHLITATGQRVTLRCSPRSGDLSVYWYQQSLDQGLQFLIQYYNGEERAKGNILERFSAQQFPDLHSELNLSSLELGDSALYFCASSVAGGAHSGELFFGEGSRLTVL.

V usage is TRBV6-5 and J usage is TRBJ2-3; TRBD2 aligns across 10 bases. Germline loops: CDR1 MNHEY, CDR2 SVGAGI. CDR3 length equals 16 residues. Trimming cost V 2 bases and J 5 bases; bases outside gene matches: 7. CDR3 coding DNA: TGTGCCAGCAGTTACGGAGCGGGGGGGCCGGAAGATACGCAGTATTTT. Its translation is CASSYGAGGPEDTQYF.

The chain combines TRBV5-4 with TRBJ1-4; D might be TRBD1 (6 bases). This CDR3 region has 13 residues. V lost 2 bases to trimming and J lost 8 bases, with 10 bases between them. Germline CDR1 reads SGHNT; CDR2 reads YYREEE (reference sequence). The CDR3 DNA reads as TGTGCCAGCAGCTTTTGGACAGCGGAAAAACTGTTTTTT. This encodes CASSFWTAEKLFF.

CDR3 nucleotides: TGTGCCAGCAGTTTGAGAGGGACAGGGGGTCAGCCCCAGCATTTT. Protein: CASSLRGTGGQPQHF. V and J are TRBV27 and TRBJ1-5; the match to TRBD1 covers 11 bases. Germline CDR1 MNHEY, CDR2 SMNVEV (reference sequence). The V gene end was trimmed by 3 bases and the J gene end by 6 bases; junction bases not matched to a gene: 4. This CDR3 is built from 15 residues.

The chain links TRBV5-1 to TRBJ2-1; either TRBD1 or TRBD2 may supply D (5 bases each). Looked up from germline, CDR1 is SGHRS and CDR2 is YFSETQ. The CDR3 covers 16 residues. V was trimmed by 4 bases and J by 4 bases, leaving 18 bases between them. CDR3 DNA sequence: TGCGCCAGCAGCGACCCCGCGAGGGGTCGATACAATGAGCAGTTCTTC. Translated, it gives CASSDPARGRYNEQFF.

V usage is TRBV11-3 and J usage is TRBJ2-7; D perhaps matches TRBD1 (6 bases). The CDR3 is 14 amino acids. The V end lost 5 bases, the J end lost 2 bases, and 13 bases lay between the germline ends. The V gene's germline CDR1 is SGHNT and CDR2 YENEEA. CDR3 sequence (DNA): TGTGCCAGCAGCCCCTACAGGGATCCCTACGAGCAGTACTTC. This translates into CASSPYRDPYEQYF.

V and J are TRBV9 and TRBJ2-7; perhaps D is TRBD1 or TRBD2 (6 bases each). The CDR3 runs 15 residues. Trimming shortened V by 4 bases and J by 2 bases, and 16 bases separated the two germline ends. Germline V gene lookup returns CDR1 SGDLS and CDR2 YYNGEE. This CDR3 reads CASSPGGEGPYEQYF. CDR3 coding DNA: TGTGCCAGCAGCCCCGGGGGCGAGGGCCCCTACGAGCAGTACTTC.

The chain links TRBV11-2 to TRBJ2-1; D might be TRBD2 (5 bases). Per the germline V gene, CDR1 is SGHAT and CDR2 is FQNNGV. Between the trimmed V and J ends, which lost 2 bases and 3 bases, there was a span of 17 bases. The CDR3 loop spans 17 amino acids. Written as DNA, the CDR3 is TGTGCCAGCAGCTTACAGGCGGGCGTCACCTTCTACAATGAGCAGTTCTTC. Encoded protein: CASSLQAGVTFYNEQFF.

This clone is a singleton in its sample. This sequence joins TRBV4-1 and TRBJ1-1; no reliable D call. Germline assignment: CDR1 MGHRA and CDR2 YSYEKL. The CDR3 spans 17 residues. V lost 1 base, J lost 4 bases, and 19 bases lay in between. The chain's CDR3 is CASSQVSSGFAGTEAFF. CDR3 nucleotides: TGCGCCAGCAGCCAAGTTAGTTCCGGGTTCGCGGGCACTGAAGCTTTCTTT.

The chain links TRBV2 to TRBJ1-3; 9 bases are shared with TRBD1. The V gene end was trimmed by 4 bases and the J gene end by 2 bases; junction bases not matched to a gene: 9. Germline V gene sequence: CDR1 SNHLY, CDR2 FYNNEI. This CDR3 is built from 17 residues. The CDR3: CASSVTGGTFTGNTIYF. CDR3 nucleotides: TGTGCCAGCAGTGTGACAGGGGGAACTTTTACTGGAAACACCATATATTTT.

This clone is a singleton in its sample. This chain uses TRBV6-5 with TRBJ2-1, with a weak D call TRBD1 (5 bases). The CDR3 totals 15 residues. V lost 2 bases and J 4 bases, leaving 12 bases between the germline ends. Germline assignment: CDR1 MNHEY and CDR2 SVGAGI. The chain's CDR3 is CASSYTARDYNEQFF. The CDR3 DNA reads as TGTGCCAGCAGTTACACAGCCAGGGATTACAATGAGCAGTTCTTC.

This chain links TRBV4-1 with TRBJ2-3; 9 bases align to TRBD1. CDR3 length: 14 amino acids. Germline V gene sequence: CDR1 MGHRA, CDR2 YSYEKL. Losses at the gene ends were 2 bases for V and 4 bases for J; bases not matched to a gene: 1. CDR3 DNA: TGCGCCAGCAGCCAAAGACAGGGGGCAGATACGCAGTATTTT. It codes for CASSQRQGADTQYF.

V gene TRBV7-7 combines with J gene TRBJ2-5; D is uncertain. The length of the CDR3 is 14 residues. The germline CDR1 and CDR2 sequences are SSHAT and FNYEAQ (reference sequence). Trimming took 2 bases from V and 4 from J, leaving 11 bases between them. Here the CDR3 reads CASSLMAGGETQYF. The CDR3 nucleotides read TGTGCCAGCAGCTTAATGGCAGGCGGAGAGACCCAGTACTTC.

This chain joins TRBV12-5 and TRBJ2-1; D is possibly TRBD1 (5 bases). V was cut by 6 bases and J by 6 bases, with 6 bases left in between. The germline V gene has CDR1 LGHNT and CDR2 FRNRAP. The CDR3 runs to 11 residues. CDR3 residues: CASGQVNEQFF. The CDR3 bases are TGTGCTAGTGGACAGGTCAATGAGCAGTTCTTC.

The gene calls are TRBV5-1 and TRBJ1-4; D unclear. V dropped 2 bases and J dropped 0 bases, with 17 bases sitting between them. The CDR3 covers 18 residues. Germline V gene lookup returns CDR1 SGHRS and CDR2 YFSETQ. The CDR3 region has the DNA TGCGCCAGCAGCTTTAGGAGCCAGCCAATTGCAACTAATGAAAAACTGTTTTTT. Its translation: CASSFRSQPIATNEKLFF.